This TCR beta chain was documented in a study of shared clonotypes between healthy human individuals. CD45RO-negative, CCR7-selected cells formed the naive CD8 fraction, which excluded terminally differentiated effector memory CD45RA+ cells. It was at deep level that the assay was run. Sequenced by immunoSEQ multiplex PCR; TCRdb stores in-frame clones only, minus some. This sample has about 2.2 million clones, with just over 90% found just once. Notes on the study in general: What naive subsets generally showed was a larger estimated richness than memory subsets showed.

The germline V and J ends were trimmed by 2 bases and 5 bases, with 9 bases remaining between them. Germline CDR1 is SGHTA and CDR2 is FQGTGA. The CDR3 has 14 residues. Worth noting for this clone: The antigen remains undetermined.

This sequence joins TRBV7-3 and TRBJ2-2; D is ambiguous. This TCR derives from a man younger than 30 in good health. Some clones in this sample may be carry-over from other donors' samples. Source material: naive CD8+ T cells from PBMCs. This chain's CDR3 is CASSLPGQTGELFF. The CDR3 DNA reads as TGTGCCAGCAGCTTACCAGGCCAAACCGGGGAGCTGTTTTTT.